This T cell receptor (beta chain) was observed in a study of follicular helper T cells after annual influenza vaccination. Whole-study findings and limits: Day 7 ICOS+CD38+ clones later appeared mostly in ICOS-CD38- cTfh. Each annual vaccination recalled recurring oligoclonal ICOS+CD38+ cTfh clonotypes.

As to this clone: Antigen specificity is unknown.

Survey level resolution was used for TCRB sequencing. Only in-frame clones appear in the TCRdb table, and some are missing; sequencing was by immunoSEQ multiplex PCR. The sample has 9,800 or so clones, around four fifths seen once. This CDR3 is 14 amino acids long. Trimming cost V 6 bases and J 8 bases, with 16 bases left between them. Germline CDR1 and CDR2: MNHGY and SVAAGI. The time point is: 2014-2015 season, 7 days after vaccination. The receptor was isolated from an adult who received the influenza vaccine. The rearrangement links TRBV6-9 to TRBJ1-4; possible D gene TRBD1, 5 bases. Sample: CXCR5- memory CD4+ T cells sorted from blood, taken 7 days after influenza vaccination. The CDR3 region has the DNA TGTGCCAGCAGCCCCGGGGGGAAGGTGGAAAAACTGTTTTTT. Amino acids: CASSPGGKVEKLFF.